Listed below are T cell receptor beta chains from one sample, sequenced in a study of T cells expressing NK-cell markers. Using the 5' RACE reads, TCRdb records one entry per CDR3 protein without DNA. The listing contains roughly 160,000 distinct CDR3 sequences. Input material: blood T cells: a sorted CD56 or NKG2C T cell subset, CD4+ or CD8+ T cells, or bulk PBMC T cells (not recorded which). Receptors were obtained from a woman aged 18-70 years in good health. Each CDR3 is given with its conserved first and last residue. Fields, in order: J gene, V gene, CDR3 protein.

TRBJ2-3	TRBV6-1	CASSGGAGTDTQYF
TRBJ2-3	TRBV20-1	CSARASGADTQYF
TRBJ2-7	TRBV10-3	CAISEGVGAYEQYF
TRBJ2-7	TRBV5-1	CASSLVVGGPYEQYF
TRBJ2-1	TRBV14	CASGKIAGAGNEQFF
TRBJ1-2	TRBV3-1	CASSTGKRYGYTF
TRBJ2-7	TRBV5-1	CASSLGTSGRASSYEQYF
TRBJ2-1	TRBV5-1	CASSLEGGGSYNEQFF
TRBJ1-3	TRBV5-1	CASSVREPKAGNTIYF
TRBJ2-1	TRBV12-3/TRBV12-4	CASSLHPGGYDNEQFF
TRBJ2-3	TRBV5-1	CASSLTGTSGRVVTDTQYF
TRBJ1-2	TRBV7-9	CASSFGTGTENYGYTF
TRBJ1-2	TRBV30	CAWSQGNYGYTF
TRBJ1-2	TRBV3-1	CASSQAGGDYGYTF
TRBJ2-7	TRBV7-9	CASSLVQRNEQYF
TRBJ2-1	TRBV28	CASSLGRTLSLIPPGQNNEQFF
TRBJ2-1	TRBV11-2	CASSLDGMIRAGDEQFF
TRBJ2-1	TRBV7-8	CASSLSGRPNEQFF
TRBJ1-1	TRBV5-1	CASIPQDYAEAFF
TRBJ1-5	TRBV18	CASSLDRVKPQHF
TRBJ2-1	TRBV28	CASSNPRSGTSGRHEQFF
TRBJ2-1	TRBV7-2	CASRLAGELGEQFF
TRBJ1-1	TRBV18	CASSAPGSLNTEAFF
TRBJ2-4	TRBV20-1	CSAVRTGRRGNIQYF
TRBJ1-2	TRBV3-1	CASSQRSGPGGYTF
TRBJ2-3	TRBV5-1	CASSLVAGGVGTQYF
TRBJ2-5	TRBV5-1	CASSRDDKETQYF
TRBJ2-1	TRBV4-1	CASSRKPRDNEQFF
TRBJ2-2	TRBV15	CATSTRQGSNTGELFF
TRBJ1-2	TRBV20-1	CSALGQGANYGYTF
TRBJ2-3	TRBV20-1	CSAGPSGTDTQYF
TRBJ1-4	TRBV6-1	CASSGGGGEKLFF
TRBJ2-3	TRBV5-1	CASSFPLSLDTQYF
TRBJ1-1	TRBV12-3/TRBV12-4	CASSGGQWGTEAFF
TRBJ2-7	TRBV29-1	CSVETLGRPNEQYF
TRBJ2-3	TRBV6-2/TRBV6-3	CASSYPASGYTQYF
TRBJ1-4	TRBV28	CASLKGQLNEKLFF
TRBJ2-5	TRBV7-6	CASSQETRETQYF
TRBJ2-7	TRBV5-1	CASSLGQGSYEQYF
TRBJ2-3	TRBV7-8	CASSLAAGGSTDTQYF
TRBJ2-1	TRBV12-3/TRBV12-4	CASSLGGGRSYNEQFF
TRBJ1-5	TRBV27	CASSSRGEEPQHF
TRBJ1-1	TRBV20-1	CSASPGGNTEAFF
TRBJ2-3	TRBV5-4	CASSLSTSGAADTQYF
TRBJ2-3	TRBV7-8	CASSLQTSGSTDTQYF
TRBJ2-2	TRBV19	CASSMHQNTGELFF
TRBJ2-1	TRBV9	CASSAGTSGRGVNEQFF
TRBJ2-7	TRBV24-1	CATSDLESDRGPYEQYF
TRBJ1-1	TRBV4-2	CASSQDGGASTEAFF